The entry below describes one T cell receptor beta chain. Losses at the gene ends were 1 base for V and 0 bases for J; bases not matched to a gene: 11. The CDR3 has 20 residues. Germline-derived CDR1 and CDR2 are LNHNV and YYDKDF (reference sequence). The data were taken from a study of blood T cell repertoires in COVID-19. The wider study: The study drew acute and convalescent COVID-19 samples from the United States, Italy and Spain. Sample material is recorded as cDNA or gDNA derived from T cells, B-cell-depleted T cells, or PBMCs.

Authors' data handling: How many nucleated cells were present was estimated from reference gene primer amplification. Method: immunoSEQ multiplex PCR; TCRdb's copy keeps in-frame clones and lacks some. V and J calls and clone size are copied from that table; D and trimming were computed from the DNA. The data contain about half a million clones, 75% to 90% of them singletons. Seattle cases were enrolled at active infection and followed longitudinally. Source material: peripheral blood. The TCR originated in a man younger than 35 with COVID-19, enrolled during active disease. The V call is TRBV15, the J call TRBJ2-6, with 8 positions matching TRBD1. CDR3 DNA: TGTGCCACCAGCAGAGGCCCAGGGGGCTTCCGGGGCTCTGGGGCCAACGTCCTGACTTTC. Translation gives CATSRGPGGFRGSGANVLTF. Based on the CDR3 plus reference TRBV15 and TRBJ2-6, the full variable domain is DAMVIQNPRYQVTQFGKPVTLSCSQTLNHNVMYWYQQKSSQAPKLLFHYYDKDFNNEADTPDNFQSRRPNTSFCFLDIRSPGLGDTAMYLCATSRGPGGFRGSGANVLTFGAGSRLTVL.